This is a list of T cell receptor beta chains from one sample in a study of T cell responses to AZD1222 COVID-19 vaccine. Here immunoSEQ multiplex PCR was the method, and the copy in TCRdb shows in-frame clones only, minus some. This sample has 60,000 to 80,000 clones, with around three quarters found just once. The sequencing used peripheral blood, collected 28 days after the second AZD1222 dose. These receptor sequences come from an adult who received the AZD1222 COVID-19 vaccine. CDR3s include the opening cysteine and the closing phenylalanine or tryptophan. A D gene is named only where the DNA matches it firmly. Part of the rows lack a size; the others show once, few, many or a class for expanded clones.

DNA: TGTGCCAGTAGGAAGGGGGCGGGGGGGCAGCCCCAGCATTTT; CDR3: CASRKGAGGQPQHF; size: .; J: TRBJ1-5; D: TRBD1; V: TRBV2
DNA: TGTGCCAGTAGGGGACCAGACTACTTTTATAGCAATCAGCCCCAGCATTTT; CDR3: CASRGPDYFYSNQPQHF; size: once; J: TRBJ1-5; D: .; V: TRBV19
DNA: TGTGCCAGCAGCTCCGGAGTAAATCAGCCCCAGCATTTT; CDR3: CASSSGVNQPQHF; size: .; J: TRBJ1-5; D: .; V: TRBV7-2
DNA: TGTGCCAGCAGCTTAACGGGGGTAGATGAGCAGTTCTTC; CDR3: CASSLTGVDEQFF; size: .; J: TRBJ2-1; D: .; V: TRBV7-2
DNA: TGTGCCATCAGCCCGGGACTAGGTGACTACAATGAGCAGTTCTTC; CDR3: CAISPGLGDYNEQFF; size: .; J: TRBJ2-1; D: TRBD2; V: TRBV10-3
DNA: TGTGCCAGCAGCTCGAGGGGGGAAAAACTGTTTTTT; CDR3: CASSSRGEKLFF; size: .; J: TRBJ1-4; D: .; V: TRBV3-1/TRBV3-2
DNA: TGTGCCAGCAGCTCTGTCGGCGGGAGGGCAGATACGCAGTATTTT; CDR3: CASSSVGGRADTQYF; size: .; J: TRBJ2-3; D: TRBD2; V: TRBV7-2
DNA: TGTGCCAGCAGCTTGGACCAAAACACCGGGGAGCTGTTTTTT; CDR3: CASSLDQNTGELFF; size: .; J: TRBJ2-2; D: .; V: TRBV5-8
DNA: TGTGCCACCGCGAGGTCGGGAGTCTATGGCTACACCTTC; CDR3: CATARSGVYGYTF; size: few; J: TRBJ1-2; D: .; V: TRBV24-1
DNA: TGTGCCACCAGTGATGACACAGATACGCAGTATTTT; CDR3: CATSDDTDTQYF; size: .; J: TRBJ2-3; D: .; V: TRBV24-1
DNA: TGCGCCAGCAGTGAGTCGCGGGGACCCTATGGCTACACCTTC; CDR3: CASSESRGPYGYTF; size: .; J: TRBJ1-2; D: .; V: TRBV10-2
DNA: TGTGCCAGCAGCCTGGACAGGGGAGAGCAGTACTTC; CDR3: CASSLDRGEQYF; size: .; J: TRBJ2-7; D: TRBD1; V: TRBV5-4
DNA: TGTGCCATCAGTGGGACGGACCAGAGTTCACCCCTCCACTTT; CDR3: CAISGTDQSSPLHF; size: .; J: TRBJ1-6; D: .; V: TRBV10-3
DNA: TGTGCCTGGAGTGGGGGTCACAGCGGTTCCCCCGGGGAGCTGTTTTTT; CDR3: CAWSGGHSGSPGELFF; size: once; J: TRBJ2-2; D: .; V: TRBV30
DNA: TGTGCCGGAGGGGCGGGAGCCGGGGAGCTGTTTTTT; CDR3: CAGGAGAGELFF; size: many; J: TRBJ2-2; D: TRBD2; V: TRBV12-3/TRBV12-4
DNA: TGTGCCACCAGTGAACAGCCGGGACTCCTCTACAATGAGCAGTTCTTC; CDR3: CATSEQPGLLYNEQFF; size: .; J: TRBJ2-1; D: .; V: TRBV24-1
DNA: TGTGCCAGCAGCCCCAACGGACTAGCGGGAGGGATGAACACCGGGGAGCTGTTTTTT; CDR3: CASSPNGLAGGMNTGELFF; size: .; J: TRBJ2-2; D: TRBD2; V: TRBV7-3
DNA: TGTGCCAGCAGTCAAGGTAATGAGCAGTTCTTC; CDR3: CASSQGNEQFF; size: .; J: TRBJ2-1; D: .; V: TRBV2
DNA: TGTGCCAGCAGACAGGGGTTGAGCACCGGGGAGCTGTTTTTT; CDR3: CASRQGLSTGELFF; size: once; J: TRBJ2-2; D: TRBD1; V: TRBV2
DNA: TGTGCCAGCAGCCCGGGACAGGCGGGCTACACCTTC; CDR3: CASSPGQAGYTF; size: few; J: TRBJ1-2; D: TRBD1; V: TRBV7-9
DNA: TGTGCCAGCAGCCAACCCGAGGGGAAGGGCTCCTACAATGAGCAGTTCTTC; CDR3: CASSQPEGKGSYNEQFF; size: once; J: TRBJ2-1; D: .; V: TRBV14
DNA: TGTGCCAGCAGCCATTCTGCCTACGAGCAGTACTTC; CDR3: CASSHSAYEQYF; size: .; J: TRBJ2-7; D: .; V: TRBV14
DNA: TGTGCCAGCAGTTCTAACGTTCTAGCGGGAGTTTACGAGCAGTACTTC; CDR3: CASSSNVLAGVYEQYF; size: .; J: TRBJ2-7; D: TRBD2; V: TRBV27
DNA: TGTGCCAGCAGCTTCGGGACAGGTCGTGGAAACACCATATATTTT; CDR3: CASSFGTGRGNTIYF; size: once; J: TRBJ1-3; D: TRBD1; V: TRBV7-7
DNA: TGTGCCACCAGCAGACTCGGGACTTACTTCCTCTCCCCCACTAGGGATGAAGCTTTCTTT; CDR3: CATSRLGTYFLSPTRDEAFF; size: .; J: TRBJ1-1; D: .; V: TRBV15
DNA: TGTGCCAGCAGCGTCACGATAGCGGGGGAACAAGAGACCCAGTACTTC; CDR3: CASSVTIAGEQETQYF; size: .; J: TRBJ2-5; D: TRBD2; V: TRBV9